The 8 T cell receptor beta chains below were found in one sample sequenced in a study of blood T cell repertoires in COVID-19. Generated by immunoSEQ multiplex PCR, the TCRdb table keeps only in-frame clones and is missing some. In the table there are tens of thousands of clones, more than 80% of which are singletons. The material sequenced was peripheral blood. Receptors were obtained from a woman older than 75 with acute or convalescent COVID-19.

The V gene is TRBV3-1 (or the pseudogene TRBV3-2), the J gene TRBJ2-2; possible D gene TRBD1, 5 bases. CDR3 length: 12 amino acids. V lost 3 bases and J lost 6, with 5 bases in between. The germline CDR1 and CDR2 sequences are LGHDT and YNNKEL (reference sequence). The CDR3 spells CASSQGPGELFF. The CDR3, as DNA: TGTGCCAGCAGCCAGGGGCCCGGGGAGCTGTTTTTT.

The genes are TRBV11-2 and TRBJ1-6; no clear D. This CDR3 is 17 amino acids long. CDR1 SGHAT and CDR2 FQNNGV come from the germline V gene. Trimming removed 5 bases from V and 0 bases from J, with 14 bases in between. The CDR3 spells CASSADNVGSYNSPLHF. For the CDR3, the DNA is TGTGCCAGCAGCGCAGACAACGTTGGCTCCTATAATTCACCCCTCCACTTT.

The chain has TRBV2 and TRBJ2-5, with no clear D. Germline V gene lookup returns CDR1 SNHLY and CDR2 FYNNEI. V was cut by 2 bases and J by 5 bases, with 12 bases left in between. CDR3 length: 14 amino acids. The CDR3 spells CASSEYGGGETQYF. The CDR3 DNA reads as TGTGCCAGCAGTGAATATGGCGGTGGGGAGACCCAGTACTTC.

The V call is TRBV4-1, the J call TRBJ2-1, with D possibly TRBD1 on 5 matching bases. The CDR3 has 14 residues. The V gene lost 3 bases and the J gene lost 3 bases, with 9 bases spanning the gap. The V gene's germline CDR1 is MGHRA and CDR2 YSYEKL. The CDR3 is CASSQRQLYNEQFF. In DNA, the CDR3 is TGCGCCAGCAGCCAGAGACAGCTCTACAATGAGCAGTTCTTC.

The rearrangement links TRBV30 to TRBJ2-5, with TRBD1 identical over 7 bases. CDR1 is GTSNPN and CDR2 is SVGIG in the germline V gene (reference sequence). CDR3 length: 14 amino acids. V trimming: 5 bases; J trimming: 2 bases; junction bases outside the gene matches: 8. CDR3 DNA sequence: TGTGCCTGGGGGATGGGCAGGGGGCAAGAGACCCAGTACTTC. This translates into CAWGMGRGQETQYF. Full variable domain (outside the CDR3, taken from reference TRBV30 and TRBJ2-5): SQTIHQWPATLVQPVGSPLSLECTVEGTSNPNLYWYRQAAGRGLQLLFYSVGIGQISSEVPQNLSASRPQDRQFILSSKKLLLSDSGFYLCAWGMGRGQETQYFGPGTRLLVL.

The chain uses TRBV3-1 (or the pseudogene TRBV3-2) and TRBJ2-7; TRBD1 matches at 7 bases. There are 14 residues in the CDR3. CDR1 is LGHDT, CDR2 YNNKEL, per germline (reference sequence). After removal of 4 bases from V and 2 bases from J, the junction contained 5 bases not matched to a gene. This chain's CDR3 is CASSLRTGTYEQYF. CDR3 DNA: TGTGCCAGCAGCCTAAGGACAGGTACCTACGAGCAGTACTTC.

V gene TRBV19 combines with J gene TRBJ2-3, with 9 bases identical to TRBD2. CDR1 and CDR2 from the germline V gene are LNHDA and SQIVND (reference sequence). After removal of 2 bases from V and 4 bases from J, the junction contained 4 bases not matched to a gene. The CDR3 length is 15 residues. CDR3 nucleotides: TGTGCCAGTAGTATAATAGCGGGAGAGGCAGATACGCAGTATTTT. Amino acids: CASSIIAGEADTQYF.

The chain uses TRBV6-6 and TRBJ1-4; tentatively, D is TRBD1 (5 bases). This CDR3 has 13 residues. V was pared by 11 bases and J by 7 bases, with 17 bases between. Germline CDR1 MNHNY, CDR2 SVGAGI (reference sequence). The CDR3 DNA is TGTGCCGGGACTGGGCAGGCGGGTGAAAAACTGTTTTTT. It codes for CAGTGQAGEKLFF.